One sample yielded the 4 T cell receptor beta chains listed below, sequenced in a study of T-cell memory formation after mild COVID-19. TCRdb processed the 5' RACE reads anew with MiXCR; each CDR3 protein has one entry. Here the sample spans tens of thousands of distinct CDR3 sequences, 16% being singletons. The sample consisted of PBMCs or a T cell subset sorted from them (not recorded which). All receptors come from an adult woman who had mild COVID-19 (a few samples of this study predate the infection). Cell type and time point are not known.

The chain recombines TRBV12-3 or TRBV12-4 with TRBJ2-5, with D perhaps matching TRBD2 (5 bases). The length of the CDR3 is 14 residues. The V gene lost 5 bases and the J gene lost 4 bases, with 14 bases spanning the gap. CDR3 bases: TGTGCCAGCAGTCTTCTACTAGTCGGAGAGACCCAGTACTTC. Translating it yields CASSLLLVGETQYF.

The V gene is TRBV4-3, the J gene TRBJ2-5; 8 positions match TRBD2. V lost 4 bases and J lost 0; bases outside the gene matches: 10. CDR3 length: 17 amino acids. Per germline, CDR1 LGHNA and CDR2 YSLEER. CDR3 sequence reads: CASSPAYLAGYQETQYF. CDR3 in DNA: TGCGCCAGCAGCCCCGCATACCTAGCGGGTTACCAAGAGACCCAGTACTTC.

The V and J genes are TRBV2 and TRBJ2-3, with unresolved D. V was shortened by 3 bases and J by 1 base, with 2 bases between the two germline ends. The CDR3 totals 12 residues. Germline loops: CDR1 SNHLY, CDR2 FYNNEI. The CDR3 protein is CASSDGTDTQYF. The CDR3 nucleotides are TGTGCCAGCAGTGACGGCACAGATACGCAGTATTTT.

This clonotype has just a few counts. J is TRBJ2-3 and V is TRBV9; D call uncertain. The CDR3 has 14 residues. Trimming pared 3 bases from V and 1 base from J, leaving 9 bases between. Germline CDR1 reads SGDLS; CDR2 reads YYNGEE. The CDR3 region has the DNA TGTGCCAGCAGCGAGGACGCAGGCACAGATACGCAGTATTTT. Protein product: CASSEDAGTDTQYF.